This TCR beta chain stems from a study of shared clonotypes between healthy human individuals. Clones were read by immunoSEQ multiplex PCR, and TCRdb kept only the in-frame ones, dropping some. The table records about 1 million clones, around 74% of them present only once. This clone was counted only a few times. Per germline, CDR1 SGHTA and CDR2 FQGNSA. The V end was cut by 5 bases, the J end by 3 bases, with 11 bases between. This CDR3 has 14 residues. The V and J genes are TRBV7-2 and TRBJ1-5; D unresolved. The receptor was isolated from a man aged 18 to 29 in good health. Sequencing was done on a sample of memory CD4+ T cells sorted from blood. The subset here: CD45RA-negative fraction. The DNA for the CDR3 is TGTGCCAGCAGCCGTGACACTTTCAATCAGCCCCAGCATTTT. It is translated as CASSRDTFNQPQHF.